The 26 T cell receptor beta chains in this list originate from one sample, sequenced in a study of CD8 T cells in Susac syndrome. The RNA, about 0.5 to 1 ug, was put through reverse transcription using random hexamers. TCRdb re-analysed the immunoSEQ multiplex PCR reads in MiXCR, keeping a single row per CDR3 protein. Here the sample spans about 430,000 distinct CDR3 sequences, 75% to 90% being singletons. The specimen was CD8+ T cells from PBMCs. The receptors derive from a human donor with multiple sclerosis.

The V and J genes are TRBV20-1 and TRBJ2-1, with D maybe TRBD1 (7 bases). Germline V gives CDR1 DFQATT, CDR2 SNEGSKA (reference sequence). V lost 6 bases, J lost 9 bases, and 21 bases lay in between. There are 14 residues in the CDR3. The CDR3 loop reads CSAEMEGAAGEQFF. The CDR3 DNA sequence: TGCAGTGCGGAAATGGAGGGGGCGGCGGGTGAGCAGTTCTTC.

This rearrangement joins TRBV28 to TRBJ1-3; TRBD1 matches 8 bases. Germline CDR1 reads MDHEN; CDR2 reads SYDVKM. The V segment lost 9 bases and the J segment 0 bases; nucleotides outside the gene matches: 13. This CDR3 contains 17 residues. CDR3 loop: CASYPRDRYYSGNTIYF. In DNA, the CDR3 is TGTGCCAGTTACCCCCGGGACAGGTACTACTCTGGAAACACCATATATTTT.

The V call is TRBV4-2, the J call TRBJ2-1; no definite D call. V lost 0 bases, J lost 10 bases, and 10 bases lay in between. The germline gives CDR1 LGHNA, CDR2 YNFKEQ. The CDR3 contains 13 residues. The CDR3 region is CASSQERAAEQFF. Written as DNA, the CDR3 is TGTGCCAGCAGCCAAGAAAGGGCCGCCGAGCAGTTCTTC.

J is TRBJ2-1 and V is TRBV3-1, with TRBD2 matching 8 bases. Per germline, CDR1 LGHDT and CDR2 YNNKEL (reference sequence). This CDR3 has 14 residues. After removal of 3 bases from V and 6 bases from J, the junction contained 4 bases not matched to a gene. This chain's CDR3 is CASSHGTRGNEQFF. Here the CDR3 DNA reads TGTGCCAGCAGCCACGGGACTAGGGGCAATGAGCAGTTCTTC.

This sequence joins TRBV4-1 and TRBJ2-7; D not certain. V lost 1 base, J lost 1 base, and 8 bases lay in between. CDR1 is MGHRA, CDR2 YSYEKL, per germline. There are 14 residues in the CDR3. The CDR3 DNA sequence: TGCGCCAGCAGCCAAGCTTCCAATTCCTACGAGCAGTACTTC. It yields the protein CASSQASNSYEQYF.

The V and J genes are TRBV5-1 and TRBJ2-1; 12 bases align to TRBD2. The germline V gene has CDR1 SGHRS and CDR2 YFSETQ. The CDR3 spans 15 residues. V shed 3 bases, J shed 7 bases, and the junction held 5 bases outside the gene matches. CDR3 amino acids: CASSSRTSGENEQFF. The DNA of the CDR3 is TGCGCCAGCAGCTCAAGGACTAGCGGGGAAAATGAGCAGTTCTTC.

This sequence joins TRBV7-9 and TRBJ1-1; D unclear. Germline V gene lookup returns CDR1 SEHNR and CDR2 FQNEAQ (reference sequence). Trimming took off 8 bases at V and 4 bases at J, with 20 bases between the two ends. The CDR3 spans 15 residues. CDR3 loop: CASGSRREGSTEAFF. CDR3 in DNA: TGTGCCAGCGGCTCGAGGAGGGAGGGTAGCACTGAAGCTTTCTTT. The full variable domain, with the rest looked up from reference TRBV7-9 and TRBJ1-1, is DTGVSQNPRHKITKRGQNVTFRCDPISEHNRLYWYRQTLGQGPEFLTYFQNEAQLEKSRLLSDRFSAERPKGSFSTLEIQRTEQGDSAMYLCASGSRREGSTEAFFGQGTRLTVV.

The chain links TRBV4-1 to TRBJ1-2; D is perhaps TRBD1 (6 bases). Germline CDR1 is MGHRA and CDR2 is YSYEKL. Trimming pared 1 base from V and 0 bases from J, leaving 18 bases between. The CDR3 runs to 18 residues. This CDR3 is CASSQVPGEMEANYGYTF. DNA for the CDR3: TGCGCCAGCAGCCAAGTACCAGGGGAGATGGAAGCTAACTATGGCTACACCTTC.

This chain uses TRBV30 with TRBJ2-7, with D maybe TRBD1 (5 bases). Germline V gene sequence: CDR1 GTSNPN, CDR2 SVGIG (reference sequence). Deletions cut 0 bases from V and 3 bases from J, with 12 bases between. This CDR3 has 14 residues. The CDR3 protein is CAWSVSVRVYEQYF. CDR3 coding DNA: TGTGCCTGGAGTGTAAGCGTCAGGGTCTACGAGCAGTACTTC.

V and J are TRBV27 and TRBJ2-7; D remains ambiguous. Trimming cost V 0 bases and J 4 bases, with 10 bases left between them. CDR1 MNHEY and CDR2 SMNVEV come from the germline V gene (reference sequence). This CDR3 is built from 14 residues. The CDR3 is CASSLSIGFYEQYF. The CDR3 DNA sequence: TGTGCCAGCAGTTTATCGATTGGCTTTTACGAGCAGTACTTC.

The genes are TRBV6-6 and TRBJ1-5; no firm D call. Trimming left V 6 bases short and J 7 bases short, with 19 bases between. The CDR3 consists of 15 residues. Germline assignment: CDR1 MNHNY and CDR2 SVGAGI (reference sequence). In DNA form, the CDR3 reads TGTGCCAGCAGCCAGGAGGCGGAAGTAGGACAGCCCCAGCATTTT. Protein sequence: CASSQEAEVGQPQHF.

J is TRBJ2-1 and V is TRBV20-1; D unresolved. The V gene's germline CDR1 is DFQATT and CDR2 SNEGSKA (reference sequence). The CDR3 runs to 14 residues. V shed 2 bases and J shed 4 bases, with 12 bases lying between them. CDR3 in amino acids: CSARQVLNYNEQFF. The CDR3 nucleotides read TGCAGTGCTAGACAAGTACTGAATTACAATGAGCAGTTCTTC.

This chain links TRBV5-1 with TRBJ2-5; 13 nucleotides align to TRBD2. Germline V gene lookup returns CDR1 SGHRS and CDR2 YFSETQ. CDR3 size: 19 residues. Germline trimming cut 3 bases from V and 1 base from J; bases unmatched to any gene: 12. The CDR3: CASSSRGTSGTGIQETQYF. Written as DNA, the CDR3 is TGCGCCAGCAGCTCCCGCGGGACTAGCGGGACCGGGATCCAAGAGACCCAGTACTTC. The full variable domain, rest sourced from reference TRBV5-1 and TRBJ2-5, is KAGVTQTPRYLIKTRGQQVTLSCSPISGHRSVSWYQQTPGQGLQFLFEYFSETQRNKGNFPGRFSGRQFSNSRSEMNVSTLELGDSALYLCASSSRGTSGTGIQETQYFGPGTRLLVL.

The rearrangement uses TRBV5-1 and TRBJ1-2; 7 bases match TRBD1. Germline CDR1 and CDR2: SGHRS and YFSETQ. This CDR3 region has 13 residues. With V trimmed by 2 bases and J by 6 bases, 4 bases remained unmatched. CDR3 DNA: TGCGCCAGCAGCTTTGCAGGGGGTGATGGCTACACCTTC. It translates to CASSFAGGDGYTF.

CDR3: CASSYEVDTQYF. The CDR3 DNA reads TGTGCCAGCAGCTATGAAGTAGATACGCAGTATTTT. J is TRBJ2-3 and V is TRBV21-1. TRBV21-1 is recorded as a pseudogene. The CDR3 runs to 12 residues.

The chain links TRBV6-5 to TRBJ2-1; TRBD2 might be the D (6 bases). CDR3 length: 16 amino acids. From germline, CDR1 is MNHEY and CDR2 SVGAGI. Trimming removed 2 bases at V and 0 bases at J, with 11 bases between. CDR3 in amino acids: CASSYERVLSYNEQFF. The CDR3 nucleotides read TGTGCCAGCAGTTACGAGCGGGTACTCTCCTACAATGAGCAGTTCTTC.

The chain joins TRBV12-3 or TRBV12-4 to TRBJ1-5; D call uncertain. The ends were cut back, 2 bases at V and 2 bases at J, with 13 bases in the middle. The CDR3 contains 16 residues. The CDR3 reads CASSLYWESGNQPQHF. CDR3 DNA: TGTGCCAGCAGTTTATACTGGGAATCCGGCAATCAGCCCCAGCATTTT.

This CDR3 reads CASSFGPPQYF. CDR3 bases: TGTGCCAGCAGTTTCGGGCCCCCGCAGTACTTC. The rearrangement joins TRBV28 to TRBJ2-7; D ambiguous. CDR1 and CDR2 (germline): MDHEN, SYDVKM. The V end lost 3 bases, the J end lost 9 bases, and 9 bases lay between the germline ends. The CDR3 has 11 amino acids.

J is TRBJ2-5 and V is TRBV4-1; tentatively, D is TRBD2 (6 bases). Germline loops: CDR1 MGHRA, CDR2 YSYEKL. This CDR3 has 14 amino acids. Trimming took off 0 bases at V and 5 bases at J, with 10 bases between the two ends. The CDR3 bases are TGCGCCAGCAGCCAAGAGTCGGGAGAGGAGACCCAGTACTTC. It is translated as CASSQESGEETQYF.

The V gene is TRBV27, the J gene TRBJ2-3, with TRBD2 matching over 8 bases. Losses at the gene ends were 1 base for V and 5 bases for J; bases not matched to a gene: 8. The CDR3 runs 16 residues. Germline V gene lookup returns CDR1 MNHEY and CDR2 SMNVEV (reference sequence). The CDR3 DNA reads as TGTGCCAGCAGTTTATTAGGTAGCGGGGCGGTAGATACGCAGTATTTT. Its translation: CASSLLGSGAVDTQYF.

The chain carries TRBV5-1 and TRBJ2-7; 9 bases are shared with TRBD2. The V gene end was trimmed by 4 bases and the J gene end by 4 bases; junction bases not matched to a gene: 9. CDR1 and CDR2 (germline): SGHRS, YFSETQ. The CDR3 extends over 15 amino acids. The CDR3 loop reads CASSGKRGASYEQYF. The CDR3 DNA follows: TGCGCCAGCAGCGGAAAGCGGGGGGCTAGTTACGAGCAGTACTTC.

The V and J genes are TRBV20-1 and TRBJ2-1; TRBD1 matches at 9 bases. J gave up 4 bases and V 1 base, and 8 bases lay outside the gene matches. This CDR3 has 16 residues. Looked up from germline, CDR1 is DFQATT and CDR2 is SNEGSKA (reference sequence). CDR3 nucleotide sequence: TGCAGTGCTAGAGGGACCGGGACAGGGTTGTACAATGAGCAGTTCTTC. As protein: CSARGTGTGLYNEQFF.

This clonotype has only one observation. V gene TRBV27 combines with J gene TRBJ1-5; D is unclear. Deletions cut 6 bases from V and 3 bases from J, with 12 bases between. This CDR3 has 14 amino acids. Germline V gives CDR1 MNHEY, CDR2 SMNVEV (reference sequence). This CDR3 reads CASSPEAINQPQHF. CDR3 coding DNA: TGTGCCAGCAGCCCGGAGGCCATCAATCAGCCCCAGCATTTT.

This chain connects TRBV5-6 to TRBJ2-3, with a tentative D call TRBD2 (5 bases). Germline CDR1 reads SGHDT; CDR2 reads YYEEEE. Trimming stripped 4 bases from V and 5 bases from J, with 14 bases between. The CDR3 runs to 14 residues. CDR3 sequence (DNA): TGTGCCAGCAGCGCGATCGTTAGCGTAGATACGCAGTATTTT. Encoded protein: CASSAIVSVDTQYF.

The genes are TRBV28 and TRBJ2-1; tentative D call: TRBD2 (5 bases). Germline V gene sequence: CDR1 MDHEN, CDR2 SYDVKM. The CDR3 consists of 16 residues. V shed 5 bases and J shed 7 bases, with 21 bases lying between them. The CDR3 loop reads CASSGERWVGGNEQFF. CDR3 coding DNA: TGTGCCAGCAGTGGGGAGCGATGGGTCGGTGGGAATGAGCAGTTCTTC.

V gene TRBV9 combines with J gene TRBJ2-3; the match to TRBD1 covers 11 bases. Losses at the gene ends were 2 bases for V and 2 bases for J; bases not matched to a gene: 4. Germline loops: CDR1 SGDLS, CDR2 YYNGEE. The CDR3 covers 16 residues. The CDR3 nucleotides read TGTGCCAGCAGCGTGGGGACAGGGGGGAACACAGATACGCAGTATTTT. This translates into CASSVGTGGNTDTQYF.